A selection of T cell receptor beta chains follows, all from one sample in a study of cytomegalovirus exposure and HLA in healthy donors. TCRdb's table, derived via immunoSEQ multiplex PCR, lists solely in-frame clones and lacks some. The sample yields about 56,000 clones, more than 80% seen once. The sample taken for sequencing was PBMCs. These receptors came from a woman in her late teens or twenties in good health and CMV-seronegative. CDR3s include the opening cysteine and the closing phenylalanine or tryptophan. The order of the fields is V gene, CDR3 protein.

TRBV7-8	CASSAGTGGNYGYTF
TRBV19	CASSMTDNQPQHF
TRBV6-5	CASSLYQGAYEQYF
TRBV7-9	CASSDTMAVGYTF
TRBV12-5	CASGLSGTGELFF
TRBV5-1	CASSLSATGVDSPLHF
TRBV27	CASSPRTGRMNTEAFF
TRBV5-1	CASTPGGLGNYGYTF
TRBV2	CASSERQSQPQHF
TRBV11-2	CASSSSPGPPIQETQYF
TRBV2	CASSETGVVGNEQFF
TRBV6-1	CASSVGTSGNTIYF
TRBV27	CASSEGGGSFNEQFF
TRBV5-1	CASSLANRERVDTQYF
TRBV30	CAWRGQVNNEKLFF
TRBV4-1	CASSQDRPGGTDTQYF
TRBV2	CASSLAGGTDTQYF
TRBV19	CASSTVDRGLNTEAFF
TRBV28	CASSSPGLAGAGGDTQYF
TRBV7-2	CASTKSSGTGYYNEQFF
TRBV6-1	CATIPRLDSYGYTF
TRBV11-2	CASSPRGLAGHEQFF
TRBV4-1	CASSQLSGSGTIDTQYF
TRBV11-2	CASIGAENIQYF
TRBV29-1	CSALAGGETQYF
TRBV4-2	CASSHRSGTDTQYF
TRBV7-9	CASSPLAVSVGGYTF
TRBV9	CASSVDPRLAGSRSSYNEQFF
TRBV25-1	CASSPTGGQGSNEQFF
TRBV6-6	CASSPAGVQNEKLFF
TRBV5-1	CASSSDGLTNYGYTF
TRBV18	CASSQTGPHTF
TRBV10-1	CASSRDSGVHEQFF
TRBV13	CASSVRDKIYEQYF
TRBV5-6	CASSLVRGMVYEQYF
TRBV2	CASSPTQGFAQPQHF